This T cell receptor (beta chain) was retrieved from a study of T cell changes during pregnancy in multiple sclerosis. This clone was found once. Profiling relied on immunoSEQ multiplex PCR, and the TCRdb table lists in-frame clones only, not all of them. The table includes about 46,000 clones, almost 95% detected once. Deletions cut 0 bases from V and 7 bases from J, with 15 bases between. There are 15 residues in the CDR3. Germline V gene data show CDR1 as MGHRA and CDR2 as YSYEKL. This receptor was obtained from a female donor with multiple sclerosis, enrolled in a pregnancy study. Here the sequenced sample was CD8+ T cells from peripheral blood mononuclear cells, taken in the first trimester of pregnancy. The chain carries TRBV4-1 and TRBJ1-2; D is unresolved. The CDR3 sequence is CASSQDIQSFFGYTF. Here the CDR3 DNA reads TGCGCCAGCAGCCAAGATATCCAGTCATTCTTTGGCTACACCTTC.